The 10 T cell receptor beta chains given below trace back to one sample, sequenced in a study of cytomegalovirus exposure and HLA in healthy donors. A multiplex PCR was run with 60 Vbeta primers and 13 Jbeta primers. Data came from immunoSEQ multiplex PCR; TCRdb stores just in-frame clones and leaves some out. Among 30,000 to 40,000 clones listed, roughly 64% were seen once. Source material: PBMCs. The receptors were gathered from a man aged 35-49 years in good health and CMV-seropositive.

CDR3 residues: CASSEARAWWTGPNQPQHF. Written as DNA, the CDR3 is TGTGCCAGCAGTGAAGCGAGGGCGTGGTGGACAGGACCCAATCAGCCCCAGCATTTT. The gene calls are TRBV6-1 and TRBJ1-5, with TRBD1 matching 7 bases. The CDR3 has 19 amino acids. After removal of 0 bases from V and 3 bases from J, the junction contained 14 bases not matched to a gene. Germline values: CDR1 MNHNS, CDR2 SASEGT.

The chain joins TRBV6-5 to TRBJ1-5, with D possibly matching TRBD1 (5 bases). The CDR3 spans 14 residues. Germline V CDR1 and CDR2: MNHEY, SVGAGI. Trimming stripped 5 bases from V and 5 bases from J, with 13 bases between. The CDR3 DNA reads as TGTGCCAGCAGTAAAACGGGGGGTCATCAGCCCCAGCATTTT. It codes for CASSKTGGHQPQHF.

The rearrangement joins TRBV4-2 to TRBJ2-7, with TRBD1 as a possible D gene (5 bases). The CDR3 contains 13 residues. Between the trimmed V and J ends, which lost 1 base and 6 bases, there was a span of 10 bases. CDR1 LGHNA and CDR2 YNFKEQ come from the germline V gene. The DNA for the CDR3 is TGTGCCAGCAGCCAAGTACCCAGGGTCGAGCAGTACTTC. Encoded protein: CASSQVPRVEQYF.

The chain links TRBV19 to TRBJ1-2; the match to TRBD1 covers 10 bases. The CDR3 spans 14 residues. J was trimmed by 5 bases and V by 6 bases; bases with no gene match: 6. The germline V gene has CDR1 LNHDA and CDR2 SQIVND (reference sequence). The CDR3 here is CASRHGTGDYGYTF. CDR3 DNA sequence: TGTGCCAGTAGGCACGGGACAGGGGATTATGGCTACACCTTC.

The chain employs TRBV5-1 and TRBJ2-1, with a weak D call TRBD2 (6 bases). Trimming shortened V by 6 bases and J by 3 bases, and 7 bases separated the two germline ends. The CDR3 spans 12 residues. The germline V gene encodes CDR1 SGHRS and CDR2 YFSETQ. CDR3 in DNA: TGCGCCAGCAACGGGGGCTACAATGAGCAGTTCTTC. It codes for CASNGGYNEQFF.

The chain joins TRBV7-2 to TRBJ1-2; TRBD1 is a possible D gene (5 bases). This CDR3 has 14 residues. Trimming removed 0 bases at V and 6 bases at J, with 11 bases between. Germline loops: CDR1 SGHTA, CDR2 FQGNSA. The CDR3 DNA is TGTGCCAGCAGCTTAGCTTCCAGGGAGGATGGCTACACCTTC. The encoded protein is CASSLASREDGYTF.

This clone appeared a few times. V and J are TRBV28 and TRBJ1-1; no firm D call. The CDR3 is 12 amino acids. V lost 5 bases and J lost 1, with 5 bases in between. Germline V gene data show CDR1 as MDHEN and CDR2 as SYDVKM. Here the CDR3 DNA reads TGTGCCAGCAGTCCAGGGAACACTGAAGCTTTCTTT. Its translation: CASSPGNTEAFF.

This clone was detected only a few times. The chain uses TRBV18 and TRBJ1-4; 8 bases map to TRBD1. The V segment lost 3 bases and the J segment 0 bases; nucleotides outside the gene matches: 6. The V gene's germline CDR1 is KGHSH and CDR2 LQKENI. This CDR3 has 17 residues. This CDR3 is CASSPEQGVATNEKLFF. CDR3 nucleotide sequence: TGTGCCAGCTCACCCGAACAGGGGGTAGCAACTAATGAAAAACTGTTTTTT.

The chain uses TRBV4-2 and TRBJ2-1; D gene unclear. Germline CDR1 reads LGHNA; CDR2 reads YNFKEQ. V dropped 0 bases and J dropped 5 bases, with 14 bases sitting between them. The CDR3 runs 16 residues. The CDR3 DNA reads TGTGCCAGCAGCCAAGATTTTGGCAGTCCCAACAATGAGCAGTTCTTC. Its protein product is CASSQDFGSPNNEQFF.

This clone was picked up one time. The gene calls are TRBV30 and TRBJ2-1, with 14 bases identical to TRBD2. CDR3 size: 17 residues. The V gene's germline CDR1 is GTSNPN and CDR2 SVGIG (reference sequence). CDR3: CANRLAGGPLSYNEQFF. The DNA for the CDR3 is TGTGCTAACCGACTAGCGGGGGGGCCTCTCTCCTACAATGAGCAGTTCTTC.